This T cell receptor beta chain was sequenced for a study of blood T cell repertoires in COVID-19. The wider study: Samples representing acute and convalescent COVID-19 were sourced from the United States, Italy and Spain.

Authors' processing steps: Quantification of nucleated cells was approximated via reference gene primer amplification. Assay: immunoSEQ multiplex PCR; the TCRdb copy retains only in-frame clones and omits some. The V and J calls and clone size were taken over from that table, and D and trimming were inferred from the DNA. This table holds 250,000 to 300,000 clones, approximately 83% found once. Recruits, aged roughly 18 to 95 years, lived in 24 US areas. Participants had their cohort set by participant-reported clinical history. Trimming cost V 3 bases and J 0 bases, with 5 bases left between them. The CDR3 spans 13 residues. Germline-derived CDR1 and CDR2 are SGHDN and FVKESK.

The source material was PBMCs or T cells enriched from blood (not recorded which). The V gene is TRBV14, the J gene TRBJ1-2, with D uncertain. The TCR originated in a woman aged 45-60 years who had recovered from COVID-19. The CDR3 sequence: CASSQGANYGYTF. In nucleotides, the CDR3 is TGTGCCAGCAGCCAGGGAGCTAACTATGGCTACACCTTC.